The next 10 T cell receptor beta chains were all read from a single sample in a study of cytomegalovirus exposure and HLA in healthy donors. Primers for the PCR totalled 60 Vbeta and 13 Jbeta. The protocol was immunoSEQ multiplex PCR, while the TCRdb copy is restricted to in-frame clones and leaves out a portion. This repertoire shows about 86,000 clones, 70% to 80% found once; its top ten account for roughly 14%. What was sequenced was PBMCs. These TCRs come from a middle-aged woman in good health and CMV-seropositive.

This sequence joins TRBV30 and TRBJ2-5; D possibly corresponds to TRBD1 (5 bases). CDR1 GTSNPN and CDR2 SVGIG come from the germline V gene (reference sequence). V shed 3 bases and J shed 8 bases, with 7 bases lying between them. The CDR3 runs to 10 residues. The CDR3 DNA follows: TGTGCCTGGAGGGACAAAACCCAGTACTTC. Encoded protein: CAWRDKTQYF.

This clone appeared a few times. The rearrangement joins TRBV7-2 to TRBJ2-7, with D maybe TRBD2 (5 bases). Germline V gene sequence: CDR1 SGHTA, CDR2 FQGNSA. Trimming removed 1 base from V and 5 bases from J, with 12 bases in between. The CDR3 consists of 14 residues. CDR3 DNA sequence: TGTGCCAGCAGCTTAGGGACTTCCGTGGACGAGCAGTACTTC. The encoded protein is CASSLGTSVDEQYF.

V and J are TRBV5-4 and TRBJ2-6; TRBD2 matches 7 bases. The CDR3 is 15 residues long. Germline V gene lookup returns CDR1 SGHNT and CDR2 YYREEE (reference sequence). V lost 4 bases, J lost 0 bases, and 1 base stayed unmatched. CDR3 in amino acids: CASSGGGSGANVLTF. The CDR3 DNA reads TGTGCCAGCAGCGGGGGGGGCTCTGGGGCCAACGTCCTGACTTTC.

In DNA form, the CDR3 reads TGCAGCGTTACAAGGACTAGCGGGGACAGAGATCCTTCCTACGAGCAGTACTTC. It encodes CSVTRTSGDRDPSYEQYF. The chain joins TRBV29-1 to TRBJ2-7; the match to TRBD2 covers 12 bases. Germline CDR1 SQVTM, CDR2 ANQGSEA. The CDR3 runs 18 residues. The ends lost 5 bases at V and 1 base at J; junction bases unmatched: 15.

V is TRBV19 and J is TRBJ1-4; 7 bases are shared with TRBD1. The CDR3 totals 14 residues. Germline V gene data show CDR1 as LNHDA and CDR2 as SQIVND (reference sequence). The V segment lost 7 bases and the J segment 2 bases; nucleotides outside the gene matches: 4. The CDR3 nucleotides are TGTGCCAGTACCCCGACAGGGACTAATGAAAAACTGTTTTTT. Its translation is CASTPTGTNEKLFF.

The sample holds a few counts of this clone. The V and J genes are TRBV30 and TRBJ2-3, with 9 bases aligning to TRBD1. This CDR3 region has 21 residues. The V gene's germline CDR1 is GTSNPN and CDR2 SVGIG (reference sequence). Germline trimming cut 4 bases from V and 0 bases from J; bases unmatched to any gene: 23. The CDR3 reads CAWNRIRTGETMGLSTDTQYF. Here the CDR3 DNA reads TGTGCCTGGAACCGGATTCGGACAGGGGAAACCATGGGACTTAGCACAGATACGCAGTATTTT.

This sequence joins TRBV28 and TRBJ1-2; 7 nucleotides line up with TRBD1. Germline V gene sequence: CDR1 MDHEN, CDR2 SYDVKM. This CDR3 spans 15 amino acids. Trimming removed 6 bases from V and 3 bases from J; junction bases left unmatched: 10. The CDR3 sequence: CASRRELTGDYGYTF. The CDR3, as DNA: TGTGCCAGCAGAAGGGAGCTAACAGGGGACTATGGCTACACCTTC.

V and J are TRBV21-1 and TRBJ2-7; the table names TRBD1, a call not compared with the DNA. TRBV21-1 is recorded as a pseudogene. CDR3 length equals 14 residues. Here the CDR3 DNA reads TGTGCCAGTCCAATTACAGGGGTGGACTACGAGCAGTACTTC. It specifies CASPITGVDYEQYF.

The chain recombines TRBV7-3 with TRBJ2-2; D possibly corresponds to TRBD1 (5 bases). The CDR3 sequence is 16 residues long. V was trimmed by 5 bases and J by 0 bases, leaving 13 bases between them. Germline CDR1 SGHTA, CDR2 FQGTGA. CDR3 protein: CASSPQGYANTGELFF. Written as DNA, the CDR3 is TGTGCCAGCAGCCCGCAGGGATACGCGAACACCGGGGAGCTGTTTTTT.

The V gene is TRBV30, the J gene TRBJ1-3; D call uncertain. This CDR3 has 13 residues. Trimming took 2 bases from V and 2 from J, leaving 7 bases between them. The germline CDR1 and CDR2 sequences are GTSNPN and SVGIG (reference sequence). The CDR3 DNA follows: TGTGCCTGGAGTTACTTTCCTGGAAACACCATATATTTT. Translated: CAWSYFPGNTIYF.